The 22 T cell receptor beta chains below come from one sample, sequenced in a study of T-cell reconstitution after alpha-beta-depleted transplantation in children. Using unique molecular identifiers, the investigators prepared the TCRbeta library. MiXCR, applied by TCRdb to the PCR reads, yields one record per CDR3 protein. This sample has approximately 650,000 distinct CDR3 sequences, with about an eighth found just once. Sequencing was performed on PBMCs, taken before TCRalphabeta/CD19-depleted stem cell transplant. The source of these receptors is a girl aged 2-10 years with congenital amegakaryocytic thrombocytopenia, due to receive a stem cell transplant.

This clonotype was recorded many times. V and J are TRBV5-1 and TRBJ2-1; D is unclear. The germline V gene has CDR1 SGHRS and CDR2 YFSETQ. V lost 2 bases and J lost 7, with 19 bases in between. The CDR3 runs to 16 residues. The CDR3 bases are TGCGCCAGCAGCTTCCTAGTAGTTCGTCTTCCGAATGAGCAGTTCTTC. As protein: CASSFLVVRLPNEQFF.

The CDR3 DNA reads as TGCGCCAGCAGATCGGAAGGGCTAGCGGGACACTCCTACAATGAGCAGTTCTTC. This translates into CASRSEGLAGHSYNEQFF. The chain uses TRBV5-1 and TRBJ2-1, with 9 bases matching TRBD2. CDR3 size: 18 residues. Trimming at V came to 5 bases and at J to 0 bases, leaving 12 bases not matched to a gene. The germline V gene encodes CDR1 SGHRS and CDR2 YFSETQ.

This clonotype was counted between two and nine times. The chain uses TRBV4-2 and TRBJ2-1; 10 bases line up with TRBD2. V dropped 1 base and J dropped 7; count of bases not matched to a gene: 10. The germline gives CDR1 LGHNA, CDR2 YNFKEQ. This CDR3 is 17 amino acids long. CDR3 nucleotide sequence: TGTGCCAGCAGCCAAGCGGTAATAGCGGGAGGCCGGAATGAGCAGTTCTTC. This codes for CASSQAVIAGGRNEQFF.

At least ten counts were recorded for this clonotype. The chain recombines TRBV5-1 with TRBJ2-5, with a weak D call TRBD2 (6 bases). The CDR3 totals 13 residues. Per the germline V gene, CDR1 is SGHRS and CDR2 is YFSETQ. V lost 4 bases, J lost 5 bases, and 12 bases lay in between. CDR3 sequence reads: CASSGTGWETQYF. The DNA of the CDR3 is TGCGCCAGCAGCGGGACTGGCTGGGAGACCCAGTACTTC. Variable domain in full (rest from reference TRBV5-1 and TRBJ2-5): KAGVTQTPRYLIKTRGQQVTLSCSPISGHRSVSWYQQTPGQGLQFLFEYFSETQRNKGNFPGRFSGRQFSNSRSEMNVSTLELGDSALYLCASSGTGWETQYFGPGTRLLVL.

This clonotype showed up just a few times. The J gene is TRBJ2-7, the V gene TRBV20-1, with D perhaps TRBD1 or TRBD2 (5 bases each). V was shortened by 6 bases and J by 0 bases, with 18 bases between the two germline ends. Germline values: CDR1 DFQATT, CDR2 SNEGSKA (reference sequence). The CDR3 totals 15 residues. This chain's CDR3 is CSAQALLGVSYEQYF. The CDR3, as DNA: TGCAGTGCCCAAGCGTTATTGGGGGTCTCCTACGAGCAGTACTTC.

The table lists this clonotype with a few counts. The chain recombines TRBV20-1 with TRBJ1-1; D gene uncertain. Between the trimmed V and J ends, which lost 6 bases and 3 bases, there was a span of 11 bases. In germline, CDR1 is DFQATT, CDR2 SNEGSKA (reference sequence). This CDR3 has 12 residues. The CDR3 loop reads CSARRGYTEAFF. The CDR3 DNA reads TGCAGTGCCCGGCGGGGTTACACTGAAGCTTTCTTT.

This clonotype was picked up many times. The chain is built from TRBV29-1 and TRBJ2-2, with 8 bases aligning to TRBD1. The CDR3 has 12 amino acids. Germline assignment: CDR1 SQVTM and CDR2 ANQGSEA. Trimming removed 6 bases from V and 7 bases from J; junction bases left unmatched: 4. CDR3 DNA: TGCAGCGTGGCAACAGGGGGCGGGGAGCTGTTTTTT. Amino acid sequence: CSVATGGGELFF.

The J gene is TRBJ2-3, the V gene TRBV5-5; D is undetermined. The germline V and J ends were trimmed by 4 bases and 2 bases, with 14 bases remaining between them. In germline, CDR1 is SGHKS, CDR2 YYEKEE (reference sequence). CDR3 length: 15 residues. The CDR3 sequence: CASSAESGPTDTQYF. As DNA, the CDR3 is TGTGCCAGCAGCGCCGAATCAGGACCCACAGATACGCAGTATTTT. Looking up the rest from reference TRBV5-5 and TRBJ2-3 gives the full variable domain: DAGVTQSPTHLIKTRGQQVTLRCSPISGHKSVSWYQQVLGQGPQFIFQYYEKEERGRGNFPDRFSARQFPNYSSELNVNALLLGDSALYLCASSAESGPTDTQYFGPGTRLTVL.

This clonotype was counted at least ten times. This chain joins TRBV5-1 and TRBJ1-1, with D possibly matching TRBD1 (6 bases). This CDR3 region has 14 residues. The V gene's germline CDR1 is SGHRS and CDR2 YFSETQ. Trimming took off 4 bases at V and 6 bases at J, with 16 bases between the two ends. CDR3 nucleotides: TGCGCCAGCAGCCCCGACAGGTGGGGGGCTGAAGCTTTCTTT. This translates into CASSPDRWGAEAFF.

Remarks on this clonotype: The junction departs from germline at one end; a sequencing error may be responsible. The chain carries TRBV28 and TRBJ2-1; 13 bases are shared with TRBD2. The CDR3 consists of 18 residues. Germline-derived CDR1 and CDR2 are MDHEN and SYDVKM. The CDR3, as DNA: TGTTCCAGCAGTTCGGGACTAGCGGGAACATGGTCCTACAATGAGCAGTTCTTC. Translation: CSSSSGLAGTWSYNEQFF.

V gene TRBV12-3 or TRBV12-4 combines with J gene TRBJ2-1; 9 bases line up with TRBD1. The CDR3 length is 15 residues. V gave up 1 base and J gave up 6 bases; unmatched junction bases: 4. CDR3 nucleotides: TGTGCCAGCAGTTTAGATCGACAGGGGGTCAATGAGCAGTTCTTC. This codes for CASSLDRQGVNEQFF.

Note on this clonotype: The junction departs from the called germline gene at one end, perhaps through a read error. The rearrangement links TRBV20-1 to TRBJ2-1; TRBD2 matches at 12 bases. Germline values: CDR1 DFQATT, CDR2 SNEGSKA (reference sequence). The CDR3 loop spans 14 amino acids. The CDR3 region has the DNA TGCAGTGCCCGACTAGCGGGGGACCACAATGAGCACTTCTTC. This encodes CSARLAGDHNEHFF.

This clonotype was counted a few times. This chain joins TRBV7-6 and TRBJ2-3; 12 nucleotides line up with TRBD2. CDR3 size: 19 residues. V shed 4 bases, J shed 1 base, and the junction held 12 bases outside the gene matches. Germline V gene lookup returns CDR1 SGHVS and CDR2 FNYEAQ. CDR3 in DNA: TGTGCCAGCAGCTCGCAGACTAGCGGGGGACATTTGGGCACAGATACGCAGTATTTT. It specifies CASSSQTSGGHLGTDTQYF.

This chain joins TRBV28 and TRBJ1-1; the D is unclear. Trimming removed 8 bases from V and 4 bases from J, with 11 bases in between. There are 12 residues in the CDR3. Germline V gives CDR1 MDHEN, CDR2 SYDVKM. This chain's CDR3 is CASLRPGTEAFF. As DNA, the CDR3 is TGTGCCAGCTTGCGCCCAGGCACTGAAGCTTTCTTT.

This clonotype was counted a few times. V and J are TRBV20-1 and TRBJ2-1; 8 bases map to TRBD2. Germline-derived CDR1 and CDR2 are DFQATT and SNEGSKA (reference sequence). The length of the CDR3 is 16 residues. V lost 0 bases to trimming and J lost 2 bases; unmatched junction nucleotides: 6. CDR3 nucleotides: TGCAGTGCTAGAGATGGACGGCGGGAGGCCTACAATGAGCAGTTCTTC. Its protein is CSARDGRREAYNEQFF.

This clonotype has at least ten counts. J is TRBJ2-3 and V is TRBV20-1; no clear D gene. CDR1 and CDR2 (germline): DFQATT, SNEGSKA (reference sequence). The CDR3 has 12 amino acids. Trimming pared 8 bases from V and 1 base from J, leaving 10 bases between. This chain's CDR3 is CSPGRGTDTQYF. The CDR3 nucleotides are TGCAGTCCAGGCCGTGGCACAGATACGCAGTATTTT.

This clonotype was recorded at least ten times. The chain combines TRBV7-9 with TRBJ2-3; D might be TRBD2 (6 bases). The CDR3 is 16 residues long. V lost 6 bases to trimming and J lost 6 bases, with 22 bases between them. Germline CDR1 SEHNR, CDR2 FQNEAQ (reference sequence). The CDR3 here is CASSDPTRDLWDTQYF. CDR3 coding DNA: TGTGCCAGCAGTGATCCGACTAGAGACCTATGGGATACGCAGTATTTT.

This clonotype has ten or more counts. The chain recombines TRBV7-2 with TRBJ2-2; 7 bases match TRBD1. This CDR3 has 16 amino acids. Germline V lookup: CDR1 SGHTA, CDR2 FQGNSA. V trimming: 1 base; J trimming: 4 bases; junction bases outside the gene matches: 6. The CDR3 reads CASSLVSDRATGELFF. CDR3 sequence (DNA): TGTGCCAGCAGCTTAGTTTCTGACAGGGCCACCGGGGAGCTGTTTTTT.

In this sample, this clonotype turned up many times. J is TRBJ2-1 and V is TRBV9; 9 nucleotides align to TRBD2. Germline lookup yields CDR1 SGDLS and CDR2 YYNGEE. This CDR3 comprises 16 residues. V lost 0 bases, J lost 5 bases, and 6 bases stayed unmatched. As DNA, the CDR3 is TGTGCCAGCAGCGTAGACGGCGGGAGGGGGAACAATGAGCAGTTCTTC. Translation: CASSVDGGRGNNEQFF.

This clonotype was seen ten or more times. The rearrangement links TRBV5-1 to TRBJ2-1; TRBD2 agrees at 8 bases. CDR1 SGHRS and CDR2 YFSETQ come from the germline V gene. The CDR3 contains 15 residues. The V and J ends lost 0 bases and 8 bases, in that order; junction bases with no gene match: 7. Here the CDR3 reads CASSLGVGAGDEQFF. In DNA, the CDR3 is TGCGCCAGCAGCTTGGGGGTGGGAGCGGGAGATGAGCAGTTCTTC.

This clonotype was seen only a few times. The chain carries TRBV27 and TRBJ2-7, with 11 bases fitting TRBD2. CDR1 and CDR2 (germline): MNHEY, SMNVEV (reference sequence). This CDR3 is built from 15 residues. Germline trimming cut 7 bases from V and 4 bases from J; bases unmatched to any gene: 9. CDR3 in amino acids: CASKLAGVPGYEQYF. The CDR3 DNA sequence: TGTGCCAGCAAACTAGCGGGAGTACCAGGTTACGAGCAGTACTTC.

This clonotype was detected only a few times. The rearrangement uses TRBV3-1 and TRBJ2-7; D is unresolved. Trimming left V 0 bases short and J 3 bases short, with 9 bases between. Germline V gene data show CDR1 as LGHDT and CDR2 as YNNKEL (reference sequence). The CDR3 is 14 residues long. The CDR3: CASSQDLNSYEQYF. CDR3 nucleotide sequence: TGTGCCAGCAGCCAAGATCTGAACAGCTACGAGCAGTACTTC.